This T cell receptor beta chain derives from a study of CD8+ T cells in alopecia areata. The CDR3 has 14 residues. V lost 7 bases, J lost 9 bases, and 10 bases stayed unmatched. Germline V lookup: CDR1 PRHDT, CDR2 FYEKMQ (reference sequence). RNA was extracted and reverse transcribed into cDNA as the sequencing template. The data were produced by immunoSEQ multiplex PCR, yet TCRdb's version contains in-frame clones alone and is incomplete. The table records 150,000 to 200,000 clones, about 70% of them present only once. The receptor comes from a human donor with alopecia areata. J is TRBJ2-1 and V is TRBV13; 9 bases map to TRBD2. The sequences come from CD8+ T cells sorted from blood, collected at week 0. CDR3 in amino acids: CASKAGGRPPEQFF. In DNA, the CDR3 is TGTGCCAGCAAGGCGGGGGGGCGTCCCCCTGAGCAGTTCTTC.